This is a list of T cell receptor beta chains from one sample in a study of OX40 agonist ivuxolimab in advanced cancers. Libraries were prepared by immunoSEQ multiplex PCR; TCRdb keeps only in-frame clonotypes and omits some of them. The sample holds 40,000 to 45,000 clones, about 90% seen once. This sample comprised CD4+ or CD8+ T cells sorted from blood, obtained in a trial of the OX40 agonist ivuxolimab. These receptors were taken from an adult with an advanced solid tumor such as melanoma, head and neck, liver or kidney cancer. CDR3s include the opening cysteine and the closing phenylalanine or tryptophan. Fields, in order: clone size, V gene, D gene, J gene, CDR3 DNA, CDR3 protein. D genes are given only for firm matches. A clone size is listed for some rows: how often the clone was seen (once, few, many), or a class if it is expanded.

>NA|TRBV9|NA|TRBJ2-3
TGTGCCAGCAGCGTAGTAACAGGGAGCACAGATACGCAGTATTTT
CASSVVTGSTDTQYF
>once|TRBV2|TRBD1|TRBJ2-5
TGTGCCAGCTGTACAAACAGGGGGCAAGAGACCCAGTACTTC
CASCTNRGQETQYF
>NA|TRBV6-6|NA|TRBJ2-3
TGTGCCAGCAGTTACCGGCCAGGCACAGATACGCAGTATTTT
CASSYRPGTDTQYF
>NA|TRBV5-1|TRBD2|TRBJ2-3
TGCGCCAGCAGCCACCTAGCGGGCGGAAAAGATACGCAGTATTTT
CASSHLAGGKDTQYF
>once|TRBV2|TRBD2|TRBJ2-5
TGTGCCAGCAGTACATCGACTAGCGGGAGGGAAGAGACCCAGTACTTC
CASSTSTSGREETQYF
>NA|TRBV9|NA|TRBJ2-5
TGTGCCAGCAGCGCCCAGGTAGGGCGAGCCCAAGAGACCCAGTACTTC
CASSAQVGRAQETQYF
>NA|TRBV19|NA|TRBJ1-5
TGTGCCAGTAGTGATACAGGCAATCAGCCCCAGCATTTT
CASSDTGNQPQHF
>NA|TRBV6-6|NA|TRBJ1-4
TGTGCCAGCAGTTACTCGGGGGGGGGCCCTAATGAAAAACTGTTTTTT
CASSYSGGGPNEKLFF
>NA|TRBV6-5|NA|TRBJ1-1
TGTGCCAGCAGTATACCGGGGGAGAACACTGAAGCTTTCTTT
CASSIPGENTEAFF
>NA|TRBV5-1|NA|TRBJ1-2
TGCGCCAGCAGCGCCCAGGATGGCTACACCTTC
CASSAQDGYTF
>NA|TRBV7-8|NA|TRBJ2-1
TGTGCCAGCAGCTTACCGGGGCACAGCTCCTACAATGAGCAGTTCTTC
CASSLPGHSSYNEQFF
>NA|TRBV9|TRBD1|TRBJ1-4
TGTGCCAGCAGCGTAGGTACAGGGGGTGAAAAACTGTTTTTT
CASSVGTGGEKLFF
>NA|TRBV2|TRBD1|TRBJ1-3
TGTGCCAGCAGAACTAGGACAGGGGGAGGAAACACCATATATTTT
CASRTRTGGGNTIYF
>NA|TRBV2|NA|TRBJ1-1
TGTGCCAGCACCTTTAAAGAGCGTGCTTTCTTT
CASTFKERAFF
>NA|TRBV10-3|TRBD2|TRBJ2-1
TGTGCCAACTCACAGGGGGCAAGACTAGCGGGAGGGAATGAGCAGTTCTTC
CANSQGARLAGGNEQFF
>NA|TRBV5-5|NA|TRBJ2-5
TGTGCCAGCAGCTTCCAGACTAGACAAGAGACCCAGTACTTC
CASSFQTRQETQYF
>NA|TRBV2|NA|TRBJ1-1
TGTGCCACCCAGGGGCAAAAGAACACTGAAGCTTTCTTT
CATQGQKNTEAFF
>NA|TRBV2|NA|TRBJ2-3
TGTGCCAGCAGTGCCAGGATGAGCACAGATACGCAGTATTTT
CASSARMSTDTQYF
>NA|TRBV7-2|NA|TRBJ2-7
TGTGCCAGCAGACGTGGCGGGGACGAGCAGTACTTC
CASRRGGDEQYF
>once|TRBV7-9|NA|TRBJ2-5
TGTGCCAGCAGCCAAGGGGGGCAAGAGACCCAGTACTTC
CASSQGGQETQYF
>NA|TRBV18|TRBD1|TRBJ1-4
TGTGCCAGCTCACCAACGGGACAGGGCAGTGAAAAACTGTTTTTT
CASSPTGQGSEKLFF
>few|TRBV11-2|NA|TRBJ1-1
TGTGCCACCGGACAGCTGAACACTGAAGCTTTCTTT
CATGQLNTEAFF
>NA|TRBV7-8|NA|TRBJ2-6
TGTGCCAGCAGCCCCCGTAGGAGGTCTGGGGCCAACGTCCTGACTTTC
CASSPRRRSGANVLTF
>NA|TRBV9|TRBD1|TRBJ2-2
TGTGCCAGCAGCATCGCCGGGACAGGGGACACCGGGGAGCTGTTTTTT
CASSIAGTGDTGELFF
>NA|TRBV5-1|NA|TRBJ1-1
TGCGCCAGCAGCCCCACCGGTTCGAGAGCCGAAGCTTTCTTT
CASSPTGSRAEAFF
>NA|TRBV23-1|NA|TRBJ2-4
TGCGCCAGCAGTCAGTGGCCCCGACACCCCCAAAACATTCAGTACTTC
CASSQWPRHPQNIQYF
>NA|TRBV7-6|NA|TRBJ2-7
TGTGCCAGCAGCGTTAGTAGGACGACCTTTTACGAGCAGTACTTC
CASSVSRTTFYEQYF
>NA|TRBV15|NA|TRBJ1-2
TGTGCCACCAGCAGAGTCGGGGGATACGGCTACACCTTC
CATSRVGGYGYTF
>NA|TRBV4-2|TRBD1|TRBJ1-2
TGTGCCAGCAGACCTACAGGGGGCAACTATGGCTACACCTTC
CASRPTGGNYGYTF
>NA|TRBV28|NA|TRBJ2-1
TGTGCCAGCAGTTTAGAACGCTCCTACAATGAGCAGTTCTTC
CASSLERSYNEQFF
>NA|TRBV6-5|TRBD1|TRBJ1-3
TGTGCCAGCCAAGGACAGGGGGTCTCTGGAAACACCATATATTTT
CASQGQGVSGNTIYF
>once|TRBV6-6|NA|TRBJ2-3
TGTGCCAGCAGGAAAGTGGTAGATACGCAGTATTTT
CASRKVVDTQYF
>NA|TRBV10-1|NA|TRBJ1-1
TGCGCCAGCAGTGAGTCGGGGCCGGCGGGGGAAGCTTTCTTT
CASSESGPAGEAFF
>few|TRBV2|NA|TRBJ1-5
TGTGCCAGCAGTGTACAGGTGAGCAATCAGCCCCAGCATTTT
CASSVQVSNQPQHF
>NA|TRBV5-4|TRBD2|TRBJ2-1
TGTGCCAGCAGCTTGTTTAGCGGGGACTACAATGAGCAGTTCTTC
CASSLFSGDYNEQFF
>few|TRBV11-3|NA|TRBJ2-2
TGTGCCAGCAGTGATGTCCTAACCGGGGAGCTGTTTTTT
CASSDVLTGELFF
>NA|TRBV28|TRBD1|TRBJ2-6
TGTGCCAGCAGGACAACCTTGGGACAGATAGATTATTCTGGGGCCAACGTCCTGACTTTC
CASRTTLGQIDYSGANVLTF
>NA|TRBV4-2|TRBD1|TRBJ2-7
TGTGCCAGCAGCCAAGATAGTGGGACAGGCTCCTACGAGCAGTACTTC
CASSQDSGTGSYEQYF
>NA|TRBV7-9|TRBD2|TRBJ2-1
TGTGCCAGCAGCCCCCAACGGCTAGCGGGAGACAATGAGCAGTTCTTC
CASSPQRLAGDNEQFF
>NA|TRBV5-1|TRBD2|TRBJ2-1
TGCGCCAGCAGCTTAGAACTAGCGGGAGGAAATGAGCAGTTCTTC
CASSLELAGGNEQFF
>NA|TRBV14|TRBD1|TRBJ2-5
TGTGCCAGCAGCCTAAGGACAGGGGGCGTGGAGACCCAGTACTTC
CASSLRTGGVETQYF
>NA|TRBV5-1|NA|TRBJ2-7
TGCGCCAGCAGCTTGTTGTACGGGACGGGGGAGCAGTACTTC
CASSLLYGTGEQYF
>NA|TRBV21-1|NA|TRBJ2-3
TGTGCCAGCAGCAAACACAGGGGTACAGATACGCAGTATTTT
CASSKHRGTDTQYF
>NA|TRBV27|TRBD2|TRBJ2-3
TGTGCCAGCAGTAGAACTAGCGGATACACAGATACGCAGTATTTT
CASSRTSGYTDTQYF
>once|TRBV5-1|NA|TRBJ1-2
TGCGCCAGCAGTGACAGCGCTAACTATGGCTACACCTTC
CASSDSANYGYTF
>NA|TRBV7-3|NA|TRBJ2-2
TGTGCCAGCGGACTCACAGGGTTTAGCGGGGAGCTGTTTTTT
CASGLTGFSGELFF
>NA|TRBV21-1|NA|TRBJ2-7
TGTGCCAGCAATTCACCGGGACAGGGATACGAGCAGTACTTC
CASNSPGQGYEQYF
>once|TRBV9|NA|TRBJ2-7
TGTGCCAGCAGCGTAGCCGCAGTCTCCTACGAGCAGTACTTC
CASSVAAVSYEQYF
>NA|TRBV7-2|NA|TRBJ1-1
TGTGCCAGCAGCTTCCTGAGGACTGAAGCTTTCTTT
CASSFLRTEAFF
>NA|TRBV16|TRBD1|TRBJ2-7
TGTGCCAGCAGCCAAAAGGGACAGGCTAACTACGAGCAGTACTTC
CASSQKGQANYEQYF
>NA|TRBV19|TRBD1|TRBJ1-1
TGTGCCAGTAGTAACGGACAGGGGGCGCGATGGACTGAAGCTTTCTTT
CASSNGQGARWTEAFF
>NA|TRBV5-8|NA|TRBJ1-1
TGTGCCAGCAGCTTGTCAGGGGTGACTGAAGCTTTCTTT
CASSLSGVTEAFF
>once|TRBV11-2|NA|TRBJ2-3
TGTGCCAGCACCCCGCTAAATACGCAGTATTTT
CASTPLNTQYF
>NA|TRBV5-4|NA|TRBJ1-4
TGTGCCAGCAGCTTGGCCGGGGGCGGGGTTGAAAAACTGTTTTTT
CASSLAGGGVEKLFF